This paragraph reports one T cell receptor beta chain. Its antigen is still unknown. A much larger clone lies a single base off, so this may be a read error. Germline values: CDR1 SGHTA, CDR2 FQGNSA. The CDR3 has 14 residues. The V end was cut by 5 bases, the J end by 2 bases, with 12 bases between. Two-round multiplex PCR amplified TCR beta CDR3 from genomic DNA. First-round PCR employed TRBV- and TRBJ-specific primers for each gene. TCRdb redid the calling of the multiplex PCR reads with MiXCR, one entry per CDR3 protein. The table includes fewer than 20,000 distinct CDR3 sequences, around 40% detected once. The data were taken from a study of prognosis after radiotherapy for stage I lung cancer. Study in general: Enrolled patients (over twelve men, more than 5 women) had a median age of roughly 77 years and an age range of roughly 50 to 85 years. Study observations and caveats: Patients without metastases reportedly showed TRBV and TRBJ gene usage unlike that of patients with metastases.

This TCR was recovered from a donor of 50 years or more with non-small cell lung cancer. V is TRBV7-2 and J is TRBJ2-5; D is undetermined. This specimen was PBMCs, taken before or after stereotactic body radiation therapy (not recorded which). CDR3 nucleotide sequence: TGTGCCAGCAGCGTAGAGCAAGAACAAGAGACCCAGTACTTC. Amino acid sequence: CASSVEQEQETQYF.